The entry below describes one TCR beta chain. Its antigen is currently unknown. These data belong to a study of CD8+CD57+ T cells in acquired aplastic anemia. Notes on the study in general: Researchers report that twenty-nine CD8+ CDR3 sequences appeared in both patients and controls.

CDR3 and TCR beta VDJ profiling relied on a genomic DNA template. TCRdb analysed the reads with MiXCR anew, one entry per CDR3 protein. The sample holds about 270,000 distinct CDR3 sequences; approximately 57% are singletons and the top ten take 6.5% to 10%. The source of this sequence is a human donor with severe aplastic anemia or a healthy control (not recorded which). Sequenced sample: sorted CD4+, CD8+, or CD8+CD57+ T cells (not recorded which) from PBMCs.

In nucleotides, the CDR3 is TGCGCCAGCAGCTTGGTCCTAAGCGGAGATACGCAGTATTTT. This gives the protein CASSLVLSGDTQYF. V and J are TRBV5-1 and TRBJ2-3; D is perhaps TRBD2 (5 bases). V lost 0 bases to trimming and J lost 5 bases, with 10 bases between them. Looked up from germline, CDR1 is SGHRS and CDR2 is YFSETQ. There are 14 residues in the CDR3.